The present entry profiles one TCR beta chain with its context. Its matching antigen is unknown. The sample is drawn from a study of siplizumab effects on memory and regulatory T cells. Produced via immunoSEQ multiplex PCR; TCRdb's table is partial and in-frame only. Counted here are 97,000 or so clones, 80% to 95% occurring once; the ten biggest clones make up 0.9% to 1.3%. Study findings and constraints: Naive T cells seemed more diverse than memory cells and seemed major alloresponse contributors.

CDR1 is MDHEN, CDR2 SYDVKM, per germline. This CDR3 comprises 16 residues. Trimming cost V 2 bases and J 5 bases, with 17 bases left between them. The specimen sequenced was CD4+ T cells sorted from blood. The chain joins TRBV28 to TRBJ2-3; D may correspond to TRBD1 or TRBD2 (5 bases each). The receptor was derived from a human donor in good health. CDR3 loop: CASSLGPRGAGDTQYF. As DNA, the CDR3 is TGTGCCAGCAGTTTAGGGCCGAGAGGGGCGGGAGATACGCAGTATTTT.